Given below is one TCR beta chain in context. This clone was picked up one time. Its target antigen remains unknown. The record has no base qualities; no much larger clone is one base away. This sample was taken from a study of cytomegalovirus exposure and HLA in healthy donors (dated by TCRdb to 2016 to 2017). Describing the broader study: An earlier analysis of some 600 of the donors reported about 260 Gb of sequence data and 117 million unique TCR beta sequences obtained from some 170 million T cells. Several DR-DQ haplotypes were treated as single units for association and clustering because of strong linkage in the cohort. An earlier analysis of about 600 of the donors used high-throughput TCR beta sequencing to judge whether each TCR beta V gene segment behaved as functional or pseudogenic. Both class I and class II loci were covered by HLA typing, at four-digit resolution. The genetic ancestry cluster associated with self-reported Caucasian donors included around 76% of the 300 to 450 genotyped donors. The T cell repertoires of about 700 subjects were profiled by immunosequencing and related to cytomegalovirus serostatus. Genome-wide SNP genotypes for about three fifths of the roughly 670 donors were used in a later genetic analysis, which treated that subset as a discovery cohort. Among some 410 genotyped donors of the cohort, an average of about 240,000 unique TCR beta nucleotide sequences were sequenced per donor, about a sixth of them non-productive. Donor age, sex, ethnicity and CMV serostatus were compiled together with the repertoire data. In the later analysis, no new phenotypic data were used to find candidate immune exposures; instead, reliance was placed on TCR beta sequences and their occurrence across donors. Typing coverage varied by locus: about 620-630 donors for A, B, C, DRB1 and DQB1; more than 500 for DQA1; more than 600 for DPA1; roughly 450 for DPB1. To predict cytomegalovirus infection status, the study brought together high-throughput TCR immunosequencing, statistical association of individual TCRs with disease status, and machine learning. In addition to the first cohort of hundreds of subjects, a separate validation cohort of 120 different subjects was used. All discovery cohort repertoires had been generated using a single sequencing platform. Approximately 300 gigabases of sequencing data and tens of millions of unique TCR sequences were included in an early release covering 550 to 800 HLA-typed donors. A later analysis re-analyzed previously published TCR beta repertoires from 600 to 850 donors and added high-resolution HLA genotyping to study TCR occurrence patterns. The study aimed to test whether cataloging public T cell receptors could reveal signatures of past pathogen exposure.

The cohort was made up of about 610 healthy bone marrow donors. Cohort members were all nominally healthy when sampled, although unrecorded immune exposures were likely present. The donor tested CMV seropositive and was one of the 289 seropositive cohort members. A peripheral blood sample was provided by each donor, and peripheral blood mononuclear cells were used for TCR beta sequencing. The Qiagen DNeasy Blood Extraction Kit was used to extract genomic DNA from the blood cell samples. There are 15 amino acids in the CDR3, from cysteine to phenylalanine inclusive. The sequence is cut down to CDR3 DNA, 45 bases in frame from base 1. The germline V gene yields MNHEY for CDR1 and SVGAGI for CDR2. Trimming costs V 2 bases and J 4 bases, and their ends lie 14 bases apart. Findings and caveats that apply to the study as a whole: For the cohort, immune exposure information was limited to CMV serostatus. Only TCR beta chains were sequenced in this cohort, and the absence of alpha or paired-chain data limited detectable features. A later analysis found that most CMV-associated TCR beta chains appeared HLA-restricted, with HLA associations seemingly driven largely by CMV exposure. Presence/absence analyses assumed roughly uniform sequencing depth across donors, an assumption that may not hold. In a later analysis, several top co-occurrence clusters were reported to appear linked to parvovirus B19, influenza, CMV and Epstein-Barr virus. Strong co-occurrence of HLA alleles, especially DR and DQ, made assigning TCR associations to individual alleles difficult. A later genetic analysis reported fewer N-insertions in productive TCRs among donors in an Asian-associated ancestry cluster than the roughly 620-donor mean. In a later analysis, the rate of TCR association differed among HLA loci, with DRB1 alleles having the most associated TCRs and HLA-C alleles having the fewest. An association between a missense DCLRE1C variant and V-gene and J-gene trimming of TCR beta chains was found in a later genetic analysis and replicated in an independent cohort. In both the original and validation cohorts, the classifier was reported to diagnose cytomegalovirus status with high specificity and sensitivity. A further reported finding was that TCR beta sequences accurately predicted the HLA-A and HLA-B alleles for most subjects in the first cohort. According to the authors, the approach could potentially be generalized to other disease states and immunological phenotypes. Some IMGT-functional V segments, including TRBV6-2 and TRBV6-3, could not be distinguished by the 87-base-pair reads and were therefore excluded. In a later analysis, HLA-associated TCR beta chains showed more clonal expansion and lower generation probabilities than non-associated chains that were equally common. In vitro tests confirmed that a few of the cytomegalovirus-associated TCR beta chains recognize cytomegalovirus antigens. A total of 164 TCR beta chains were listed by the study as associated with cytomegalovirus. Approximately 16 rarely observed V segments, including chromosome 9 orphons, were excluded from the earlier analysis of several hundred of the donors because counts were too low. Most TCR sequences were seen in very few donors, while some public TCRs were found in many individuals. Correlated functional status among segregating V segments might reflect linkage disequilibrium, but an unknown experimental factor could not be ruled out. Because some donors lacked HLA typing at each locus, the association tests relied only on the typed subset. Broadly in line with IMGT annotations, most TCR beta V segments showed up in productive rearrangements about 87% or about 30% of the time in an earlier analysis of 587 of the donors. In a later analysis, about 16,000 TCR beta sequences were associated with specific HLA alleles at a false discovery rate of 0.05. The sequencing pipeline was judged likely to have produced a cluster of highly shared sequence variants as a technical artifact.

The receptor library was made with the immunoSEQ multiplex PCR assay. The multiplex PCR relied on a mix of 60 forward primers for TCR Vbeta segments and 13 reverse primers for TCR Jbeta segments. The CDR3 region of rearranged TCR beta genes was amplified from genomic DNA by a multiplex PCR assay. The Illumina HiSeq System was used to sequence the amplified TCR beta libraries as 87-base-pair reads. Under the source paper's analysis protocol: A later analysis tallied 75 million to 95 million unique TCR beta chains across the 600 to 700 repertoires, and roughly 11 million of those chains were shared by two or more donors. A nearest-neighbor algorithm error-corrected the raw reads and collapsed the reads into unique sequences, merging closely related sequences to remove PCR and sequencing errors. V, D and J gene segments were assigned by aligning CDR3 sequences to IMGT reference sequences. Each retained sequence needed at least a six-nucleotide match to both a V gene segment and a J gene segment. A rearrangement counted as productive if the CDR3 had no stop codons and remained in frame with V and J, and every other rearrangement counted as non-productive. CDR3 was defined by IMGT convention, running from the second conserved V-encoded cysteine to the conserved J-encoded phenylalanine. The earlier analysis of around 640 of the donors excluded sequences that lacked an unambiguous match to a single V gene segment. An earlier analysis of fewer than 750 of the donors classified V segments as functional when productive rearrangements were above 56.7% and as segregating when the standard deviation between donors was above 5%. A statistical classification framework was developed to diagnose cytomegalovirus status using the catalog of TCR beta chain sequences. V and J gene assignment, in a later analysis, came from comparing TCR nucleotide sequences with IMGT/GENE-DB human TR gene sequences. In a later analysis, CDR3 sequences and most-parsimonious VDJ recombination scenarios were assigned using the TCRdist pipeline. In a later analysis, each TCR beta chain was defined by its CDR3 amino acid sequence together with its V-gene family, and reads without a unique V-gene family were excluded. In a later analysis, 450 to 600 highly shared, low-generation-probability nucleotide sequences were removed to address suspected cross-contamination and a sequencing artifact. For each public chain, a later analysis derived a clonal expansion index from normalized ranks of inferred template counts within each repertoire. Generation probabilities in a later analysis came from a VDJ recombination model fitted to out-of-frame rearrangements, and those results were checked against IGoR. In a later analysis, TCR-TCR, TCR-HLA and TCR-CMV co-occurrence was scored with hypergeometric tests, and a repertoire-size bias correction was applied to TCR pairs. False discovery rates were estimated in a later analysis by permuting HLA or CMV assignments 20 times. In a later analysis, co-occurring TCRs were grouped using DBSCAN, and TCRdist sequence similarity was added for clustering within HLA-allele-positive subsets. Repertoires with fewer than 30,000 or more than 120,000 public chains, plus five repertoires with anomalous nucleotide sharing, were excluded from co-occurrence clustering. In TCRdb, the immuneACCESS table is reduced to in-frame sequences with V and J assigned. These tables do not hold every clone; where another copy was compared, an unresolved V gene accounts for under half, and the others remain unexplained. V and J calls and clone size are given by that table; D and trimming were obtained from the DNA. For this sample the table gives around 160,000 clones, of which roughly 80% were detected only once. About 4% of the sample is held by the ten biggest clonotypes.

The sequence derives from a man in his fifties or sixties in good health and CMV-seropositive. Material: PBMCs. The sequence is built from TRBV6-5 and TRBJ2-5; TRBD2 is a weak D gene call, 6 bases matching. CDR3 reads: CASSYEEGRRETQYF. The sequence in DNA is TGTGCCAGCAGTTACGAGGAAGGGAGGCGAGAGACCCAGTACTTC.